What follows is one T cell receptor (beta chain) and its context. Its target is unknown. The data belong to a study of cytomegalovirus exposure and HLA in healthy donors. Study results and caveats: In a later analysis, V- and J-gene trimming of beta chains associated with a DCLRE1C missense variant, replicated independently.

Deletions cut 4 bases from V and 4 bases from J, with 10 bases between. This CDR3 is 13 amino acids long. Germline lookup yields CDR1 MNHNY and CDR2 SVGAGI (reference sequence). Primers for the PCR totalled 60 Vbeta and 13 Jbeta. Profiling relied on immunoSEQ multiplex PCR, and the TCRdb table lists in-frame clones only, not all of them. This sample's clone table lists about 52,000 clones. The sequencing input was PBMCs. This chain uses TRBV6-6 with TRBJ1-2; D is unresolved. The receptor's source is a woman in her sixties in good health and CMV-seropositive. The CDR3 reads CASSSEQLYGYTF. The CDR3 DNA follows: TGTGCCAGCAGTTCTGAACAGCTCTATGGCTACACCTTC.